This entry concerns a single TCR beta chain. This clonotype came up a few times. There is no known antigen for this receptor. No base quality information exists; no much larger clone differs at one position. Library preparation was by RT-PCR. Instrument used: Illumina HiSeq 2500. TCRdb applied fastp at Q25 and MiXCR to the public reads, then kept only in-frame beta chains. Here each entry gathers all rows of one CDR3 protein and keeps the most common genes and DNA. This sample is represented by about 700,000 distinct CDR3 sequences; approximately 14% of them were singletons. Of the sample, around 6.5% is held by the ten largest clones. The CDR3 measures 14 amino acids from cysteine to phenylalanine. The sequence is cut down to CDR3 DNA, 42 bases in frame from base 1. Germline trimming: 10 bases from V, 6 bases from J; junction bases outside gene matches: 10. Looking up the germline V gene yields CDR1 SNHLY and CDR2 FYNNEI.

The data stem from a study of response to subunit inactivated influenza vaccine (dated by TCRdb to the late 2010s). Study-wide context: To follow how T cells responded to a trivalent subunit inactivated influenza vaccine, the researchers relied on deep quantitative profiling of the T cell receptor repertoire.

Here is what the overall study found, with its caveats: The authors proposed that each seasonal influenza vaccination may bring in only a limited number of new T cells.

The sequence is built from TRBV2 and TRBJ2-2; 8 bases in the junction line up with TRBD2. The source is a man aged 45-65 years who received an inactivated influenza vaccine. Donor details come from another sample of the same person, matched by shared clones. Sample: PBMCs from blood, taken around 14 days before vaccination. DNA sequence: TGTGCCAAAGCAAGCGGGAGTGAGGCCGGGGAGCTGTTTTTT. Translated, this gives CAKASGSEAGELFF.